A single sample gave rise to the 25 T cell receptor beta chains below, sequenced in a study of siplizumab effects on memory and regulatory T cells. Data came from immunoSEQ multiplex PCR; TCRdb stores just in-frame clones and leaves some out. The sample holds about 75,000 clones; roughly 93% are singletons and the top ten take less than 5.5%. The sequencing sample was made of CD8+ T cells sorted from blood. The receptors stem from a human donor in good health.

The V and J genes are TRBV4-3 and TRBJ2-1; maybe TRBD2 (6 bases). V shed 0 bases and J shed 5 bases, with 14 bases lying between them. The CDR3 covers 16 residues. CDR1 and CDR2 (germline): LGHNA, YSLEER. The CDR3 DNA reads as TGCGCCAGCAGCCAAGATAATCCTAGCGAGCACAATGAGCAGTTCTTC. As protein: CASSQDNPSEHNEQFF.

This chain joins TRBV11-2 and TRBJ2-5; no reliable D call. V lost 0 bases and J lost 8, with 7 bases in between. Germline assignment: CDR1 SGHAT and CDR2 FQNNGV. This CDR3 has 12 amino acids. The CDR3 DNA follows: TGTGCCAGCAGCTTAGACCCCGGAACCCAGTACTTC. It codes for CASSLDPGTQYF.

This clone was seen once. The chain has TRBV19 and TRBJ1-1, with D hard to call. Germline V gene data show CDR1 as LNHDA and CDR2 as SQIVND (reference sequence). This CDR3 is 13 amino acids long. The V end lost 0 bases, the J end lost 11 bases, and 13 bases lay between the germline ends. The CDR3 sequence: CASSIDSQNGAFF. CDR3 in DNA: TGTGCCAGTAGTATAGATTCGCAGAACGGGGCTTTCTTT.

The chain recombines TRBV27 with TRBJ2-3; TRBD2 matches at 9 bases. The CDR3 sequence is 15 residues long. After removal of 2 bases from V and 5 bases from J, the junction contained 5 bases not matched to a gene. Germline CDR1 reads MNHEY; CDR2 reads SMNVEV (reference sequence). CDR3 region: CASSLAGGQGDTQYF. CDR3 DNA: TGTGCCAGCAGTTTAGCGGGGGGGCAAGGAGATACGCAGTATTTT.

This chain connects TRBV7-2 to TRBJ2-7; tentative D call: TRBD2 (6 bases). The V end lost 2 bases, the J end lost 0 bases, and 14 bases lay between the germline ends. This CDR3 contains 16 residues. Germline V lookup: CDR1 SGHTA, CDR2 FQGNSA. The CDR3 sequence: CASSLKVGGVSYEQYF. The CDR3 region has the DNA TGTGCCAGCAGCTTAAAGGTGGGCGGGGTCTCCTACGAGCAGTACTTC. Looking up the rest from reference TRBV7-2 and TRBJ2-7 gives the full variable domain: GAGVSQSPSNKVTEKGKDVELRCDPISGHTALYWYRQSLGQGLEFLIYFQGNSAPDKSGLPSDRFSAERTGGSVSTLTIQRTQQEDSAVYLCASSLKVGGVSYEQYFGPGTRLTVT.

The chain joins TRBV15 to TRBJ1-3; 8 bases fit TRBD1. Germline assignment: CDR1 LNHNV and CDR2 YYDKDF (reference sequence). CDR3 size: 16 residues. V was clipped by 0 bases and J by 5 bases; unmatched bases: 6. CDR3 sequence (DNA): TGTGCCACCAGCAGAGATTCTGGACAGGGTAGAAACACCATATATTTT. Its translation is CATSRDSGQGRNTIYF.

CDR3 in amino acids: CASSRAFSGGAYEQFF. The CDR3 DNA is TGCGCCAGCAGCCGAGCCTTTAGCGGGGGGGCCTATGAGCAGTTCTTC. The chain combines TRBV4-1 with TRBJ2-1; 11 bases are a match to TRBD2. The CDR3 consists of 16 residues. Germline V gene sequence: CDR1 MGHRA, CDR2 YSYEKL. The V and J ends lost 4 bases and 8 bases, in that order; junction bases with no gene match: 10.

The chain recombines TRBV7-8 with TRBJ1-4; no clear D gene. Trimming took off 7 bases at V and 0 bases at J, with 9 bases between the two ends. The germline V gene encodes CDR1 SGHVS and CDR2 FQNEAQ. The CDR3 has 14 amino acids. The DNA for the CDR3 is TGTGCCAGCACCCAAGATGCAACTAATGAAAAACTGTTTTTT. It translates to CASTQDATNEKLFF.

The V gene is TRBV2, the J gene TRBJ1-5; D ambiguous. Germline V gene data show CDR1 as SNHLY and CDR2 as FYNNEI. V lost 3 bases, J lost 0 bases, and 9 bases lay in between. The CDR3 is made up of 15 amino acids. CDR3 nucleotides: TGTGCCAGCAGTGATTGGGGAAATAGCAATCAGCCCCAGCATTTT. Its translation is CASSDWGNSNQPQHF. Complete variable domain (other parts from reference TRBV2 and TRBJ1-5): EPEVTQTPSHQVTQMGQEVILRCVPISNHLYFYWYRQILGQKVEFLVSFYNNEISEKSEIFDDQFSVERPDGSNFTLKIRSTKLEDSAMYFCASSDWGNSNQPQHFGDGTRLSIL.

Turning to this clone: Other DNA sequences from this sample encode an identical CDR3 as well. The chain employs TRBV19 and TRBJ1-1; D gene ambiguous. The CDR3 runs 13 residues. CDR1 is LNHDA and CDR2 is SQIVND in the germline V gene (reference sequence). Trimming shortened V by 1 base and J by 1 base, and 4 bases separated the two germline ends. Here the CDR3 reads CASSIGGNTEAFF. Written as DNA, the CDR3 is TGTGCCAGTAGTATAGGCGGGAACACTGAAGCTTTCTTT.

This clone appeared once. The V gene is TRBV9, the J gene TRBJ2-1, with no clear D. Germline assignment: CDR1 SGDLS and CDR2 YYNGEE. With 3 bases removed from V and 9 bases from J, the gap between germline ends came to 7 bases. The CDR3 runs 11 residues. CDR3 in DNA: TGTGCCAGCAGCGCGGTCGGTGAGCAGTTCTTC. Translating gives CASSAVGEQFF.

The V call is TRBV4-1, the J call TRBJ1-1, with a possible D match to TRBD1 (6 bases). Germline V lookup: CDR1 MGHRA, CDR2 YSYEKL. The CDR3 loop spans 15 amino acids. V was clipped by 0 bases and J by 6 bases, with 14 bases between them. The CDR3 sequence is CASSQEVGGSAEAFF. In DNA, the CDR3 is TGCGCCAGCAGCCAAGAAGTAGGGGGGTCCGCTGAAGCTTTCTTT.

The rearrangement links TRBV6-1 to TRBJ1-6; possibly TRBD1 for D (5 bases). Trimming pared 7 bases from V and 6 bases from J, leaving 13 bases between. Germline assignment: CDR1 MNHNS and CDR2 SASEGT. The CDR3 has 14 amino acids. In DNA form, the CDR3 reads TGTGCCAGCACCGGGGGGTTGAGTAATTCACCCCTCCACTTT. Amino acid sequence: CASTGGLSNSPLHF.

This sequence joins TRBV9 and TRBJ1-5, with no clear D. The germline V gene has CDR1 SGDLS and CDR2 YYNGEE. This CDR3 is 14 amino acids long. Trimming cost V 3 bases and J 0 bases, with 7 bases left between them. The CDR3 loop reads CASSATDSNQPQHF. The CDR3 coding sequence is TGTGCCAGCAGCGCTACGGATAGCAATCAGCCCCAGCATTTT.

This chain connects TRBV13 to TRBJ2-7; D tentatively reads TRBD1 or TRBD2 (6 bases each). The V and J ends lost 1 base and 5 bases respectively, with 18 bases between them. Looked up from germline, CDR1 is PRHDT and CDR2 is FYEKMQ (reference sequence). The CDR3 sequence is 16 residues long. The CDR3 loop reads CASSLEGGSAVDEQYF. CDR3 DNA: TGTGCCAGCAGCTTAGAGGGGGGCAGTGCGGTCGACGAGCAGTACTTC.

The rearrangement links TRBV11-3 to TRBJ1-1; 12 nucleotides align to TRBD1. The CDR3 has 13 amino acids. In germline, CDR1 is SGHNT, CDR2 YENEEA. J was trimmed by 11 bases and V by 5 bases; bases with no gene match: 6. The CDR3 here is CASSPGTGGEAFF. DNA for the CDR3: TGTGCCAGCAGCCCCGGGACAGGGGGCGAGGCTTTCTTT.

The chain is built from TRBV4-1 and TRBJ2-7, with 7 bases identical to TRBD1. With V trimmed by 4 bases and J by 3 bases, 12 bases remained unmatched. Germline V gene data show CDR1 as MGHRA and CDR2 as YSYEKL. The CDR3 contains 16 residues. The CDR3 DNA follows: TGCGCCAGCAGCCCCTTTTATAGGGACAGCAGCTACGAGCAGTACTTC. This encodes CASSPFYRDSSYEQYF.

The rearrangement joins TRBV9 to TRBJ2-7; 8 nucleotides agree with TRBD1. After removal of 2 bases from V and 5 bases from J, the junction contained 6 bases not matched to a gene. CDR3 length: 14 residues. Germline V gives CDR1 SGDLS, CDR2 YYNGEE. In DNA form, the CDR3 reads TGTGCCAGCAGCGTTGACAGGGGCCCCAACGAGCAGTACTTC. Its translation is CASSVDRGPNEQYF.

This sequence joins TRBV7-2 and TRBJ2-7; TRBD2 is a possible D gene (6 bases). This CDR3 contains 14 residues. Germline lookup yields CDR1 SGHTA and CDR2 FQGNSA. V lost 1 base and J 5 bases, leaving 12 bases between the germline ends. CDR3 nucleotides: TGTGCCAGCAGCTTAGTAGGAGGGTTTGACGAGCAGTACTTC. Residues: CASSLVGGFDEQYF.

The chain joins TRBV6-1 to TRBJ2-3; 12 positions match TRBD2. The CDR3 consists of 15 residues. Germline CDR1 reads MNHNS; CDR2 reads SASEGT. Trimming cost V 7 bases and J 6 bases; bases outside gene matches: 8. This CDR3 reads CASNWLAGGSDTQYF. The CDR3 nucleotides are TGTGCCAGCAATTGGCTAGCGGGGGGGTCTGATACGCAGTATTTT.

This clone showed up just a few times. This chain joins TRBV4-2 and TRBJ1-4; no firm D call. This CDR3 has 14 amino acids. CDR1 and CDR2 from the germline V gene are LGHNA and YNFKEQ. Trimming left V 0 bases short and J 8 bases short, with 10 bases between. The CDR3 region is CASSQDQTGEKLFF. The DNA for the CDR3 is TGTGCCAGCAGCCAAGACCAAACCGGGGAAAAACTGTTTTTT.

The V gene is TRBV7-7, the J gene TRBJ2-5, with D unresolved. Per germline, CDR1 SSHAT and CDR2 FNYEAQ (reference sequence). The V end lost 0 bases, the J end lost 1 base, and 6 bases lay between the germline ends. The CDR3 is 14 residues long. The CDR3 loop is CASSLAGSQETQYF. CDR3 DNA sequence: TGTGCCAGCAGCTTAGCAGGGTCCCAAGAGACCCAGTACTTC.

The CDR3 protein is CASGDSTNYSNQPQHF. The CDR3 DNA sequence: TGTGCCAGCGGCGATTCGACAAACTATAGCAATCAGCCCCAGCATTTT. The gene calls are TRBV2 and TRBJ1-5; D gene ambiguous. This CDR3 has 16 residues. CDR1 and CDR2 from the germline V gene are SNHLY and FYNNEI. V lost 8 bases to trimming and J lost 0 bases, with 17 bases between them.

This clone was detected once. The genes are TRBV19 and TRBJ1-5; D call uncertain. CDR1 is LNHDA and CDR2 is SQIVND in the germline V gene (reference sequence). This CDR3 contains 17 residues. V lost 7 bases and J 10 bases, leaving 29 bases between the germline ends. Here the CDR3 DNA reads TGTGCCAGTATCGGTTTAGGGTCGGGAGCGGCAATAGAACCCCAGCATTTT. Residues: CASIGLGSGAAIEPQHF.

The V and J genes are TRBV28 and TRBJ1-2, with 8 positions matching TRBD1. The CDR3 sequence is 12 residues long. The germline V gene has CDR1 MDHEN and CDR2 SYDVKM. Unmatched junction bases numbered 2, after V lost 3 bases and J lost 8 bases. DNA of the CDR3: TGTGCCAGCAGTTTCCGGACAGGGGGCTACACCTTC. Encoded protein: CASSFRTGGYTF.